Presented here are 20 T cell receptor beta chains from one specimen sequenced in a study of human T cells and chemical hapten exposure. The time point denotes: patch test 1, 2 weeks after DPC sensitization. This sample's treatment: therapeutic diphenylcyclopropenone sensitization with weekly scalp DPC. MiXCR was run by TCRdb on the RACE reads, yielding one entry per CDR3 protein. This table has 100,000 to 150,000 distinct CDR3 sequences, roughly 13% appearing once. The sequencing used whole blood, collected in connection with sensitization to the hapten diphenylcyclopropenone (DPC). The source is a man younger than 30 with alopecia areata. Some clones in this sample may be carry-over from other donors' samples.

The J gene is TRBJ1-5, the V gene TRBV12-3 or TRBV12-4, with TRBD1 as a possible D gene (6 bases). The V gene lost 6 bases and the J gene lost 2 bases, with 14 bases spanning the gap. The CDR3 is 15 residues long. The CDR3 coding sequence is TGTGCCAGCAGCTTAACAGGGTGTTGCAATCAGCCCCAGCATTTT. Its protein product is CASSLTGCCNQPQHF.

This clonotype was seen more than once but under ten times. The V call is TRBV4-3, the J call TRBJ2-3, with D tentatively TRBD1 (6 bases). Trimming shortened V by 0 bases and J by 3 bases, and 13 bases separated the two germline ends. The CDR3 runs 16 residues. CDR1 LGHNA and CDR2 YSLEER come from the germline V gene. The CDR3 loop is CASSQDSWGRTDTQYF. CDR3 coding DNA: TGCGCCAGCAGCCAAGATTCTTGGGGGCGAACAGATACGCAGTATTTT.

The rearrangement uses TRBV29-1 and TRBJ1-2; maybe TRBD1 (6 bases). V was cut by 6 bases and J by 8 bases, with 19 bases left in between. The CDR3 spans 13 residues. Germline V gene lookup returns CDR1 SQVTM and CDR2 ANQGSEA. The CDR3 DNA is TGCAGCGTCCCGGGACATCCGCCCGGCGGCTACACCTTC. Residues: CSVPGHPPGGYTF.

This clonotype has a handful of counts. The V call is TRBV7-2, the J call TRBJ2-2, with no clear D. The germline V gene encodes CDR1 SGHTA and CDR2 FQGNSA. The germline V and J ends were trimmed by 0 bases and 7 bases, with 12 bases remaining between them. This CDR3 spans 15 amino acids. The CDR3 DNA follows: TGTGCCAGCAGCTTAGCGAAGGGTTTAGTCGGGGAGCTGTTTTTT. Residues: CASSLAKGLVGELFF.

This clonotype was detected ten times or more. This rearrangement joins TRBV29-1 to TRBJ2-5; TRBD2 matches at 8 bases. CDR3 length: 14 residues. V dropped 4 bases and J dropped 5; count of bases not matched to a gene: 9. Germline CDR1 SQVTM, CDR2 ANQGSEA. CDR3 region: CSVGISSGAETQYF. In DNA form, the CDR3 reads TGCAGCGTTGGAATAAGTAGCGGGGCGGAGACCCAGTACTTC. Supplemented by reference TRBV29-1 and TRBJ2-5, the full variable domain reads SAVISQKPSRDICQRGTSLTIQCQVDSQVTMMFWYRQQPGQSLTLIATANQGSEATYESGFVIDKFPISRPNLTFSTLTVSNMSPEDSSIYLCSVGISSGAETQYFGPGTRLLVL.

The V call is TRBV12-3 or TRBV12-4, the J call TRBJ1-5, with 7 bases that match TRBD1. J was trimmed by 3 bases and V by 6 bases; bases with no gene match: 11. The CDR3 is 16 residues long. CDR3 residues: CASRETGSVINQPQHF. The CDR3 DNA reads TGTGCCAGCAGGGAGACAGGGTCGGTTATCAATCAGCCCCAGCATTTT.

This clonotype was counted between two and nine times. The chain employs TRBV24-1 and TRBJ2-2; D remains ambiguous. Trimming removed 3 bases at V and 1 base at J, with 5 bases between. The CDR3 totals 14 residues. Per the germline V gene, CDR1 is KGHDR and CDR2 is SFDVKD. The CDR3 reads CATSDPRNTGELFF. CDR3 DNA: TGTGCCACCAGTGATCCTCGGAACACCGGGGAGCTGTTTTTT.

This clonotype occurred many times. CDR3 nucleotide sequence: TGTGCCAGCAGCACCAGGGGATCGGGGCAGCCCCAGCATTTT. Its protein is CASSTRGSGQPQHF. The rearrangement links TRBV7-2 to TRBJ1-5; possibly TRBD1 for D (6 bases). CDR1 and CDR2 (germline): SGHTA, FQGNSA. The V end lost 5 bases, the J end lost 7 bases, and 15 bases lay between the germline ends. The CDR3 has 14 residues.

The gene calls are TRBV25-1 and TRBJ2-6, with D hard to call. Trimming took off 4 bases at V and 0 bases at J, with 13 bases between the two ends. Germline V CDR1 and CDR2: MGHDK, SYGVNS. This CDR3 has 17 amino acids. CDR3 loop: CASSGAEIISGANVLTF. For the CDR3, the DNA is TGTGCCAGCAGTGGGGCAGAAATCATCTCTGGGGCCAACGTCCTGACTTTC.

The table lists this clonotype with a few counts. The chain is built from TRBV12-3 or TRBV12-4 and TRBJ1-3, with 8 bases matching TRBD1. CDR3 size: 14 residues. With V trimmed by 3 bases and J by 4 bases, 2 bases remained unmatched. The DNA of the CDR3 is TGTGCCAGCAGTTTTTGGGACAGGGGAAACACCATATATTTT. This codes for CASSFWDRGNTIYF.

The chain couples TRBV9 to TRBJ2-4; D gene ambiguous. This CDR3 is 14 amino acids long. Germline values: CDR1 SGDLS, CDR2 YYNGEE. Trimming shortened V by 1 base and J by 3 bases, and 8 bases separated the two germline ends. CDR3 sequence reads: CASSVLPSKNIQYF. The CDR3 DNA is TGTGCCAGCAGCGTACTCCCTAGCAAAAACATTCAGTACTTC.

The gene calls are TRBV27 and TRBJ2-1, with D unresolved. The CDR3 runs to 11 residues. Trimming took 7 bases from V and 8 from J, leaving 9 bases between them. CDR1 and CDR2 (germline): MNHEY, SMNVEV (reference sequence). In DNA form, the CDR3 reads TGTGCCAGCATAAAACACGATGAGCAGTTCTTC. This codes for CASIKHDEQFF.

There are a few counts of this clonotype. The chain employs TRBV6-1 and TRBJ1-5, with D possibly TRBD1 on 5 matching bases. This CDR3 region has 14 residues. Trimming left V 3 bases short and J 6 bases short, with 12 bases between. CDR1 is MNHNS, CDR2 SASEGT, per germline. The CDR3 DNA reads TGTGCCAGCAGTGAGGTAGGGGCCGGTCAGCCCCAGCATTTT. Translating gives CASSEVGAGQPQHF.

Only a few counts were recorded for this clonotype. The DNA of the CDR3 is TGTGCCAGCCGCTTAATGAGCTCTGGGGCCAACGTCCTGACTTTC. Its protein product is CASRLMSSGANVLTF. The chain joins TRBV6-2 or TRBV6-3 to TRBJ2-6; D remains ambiguous. V dropped 8 bases and J dropped 0 bases, with 11 bases sitting between them. The CDR3 runs 15 residues. Germline lookup yields CDR1 MNHEY and CDR2 SVGEGT.

The V gene is TRBV10-2, the J gene TRBJ2-1, with a tentative D call TRBD1 (6 bases). From germline, CDR1 is WSHSY and CDR2 SAAADI. The CDR3 extends over 17 amino acids. V shed 0 bases and J shed 5 bases, with 17 bases lying between them. The CDR3 DNA follows: TGCGCCAGCAGTGAGTCGACTCCGTCCGGACAGCACAATGAGCAGTTCTTC. This encodes CASSESTPSGQHNEQFF.

The rearrangement links TRBV19 to TRBJ2-2; 7 positions match TRBD1. With V trimmed by 7 bases and J by 5 bases, 7 bases remained unmatched. This CDR3 region has 14 residues. Germline V gene sequence: CDR1 LNHDA, CDR2 SQIVND (reference sequence). CDR3 sequence: CASMGTVQTGELFF. The CDR3 DNA reads as TGTGCCAGTATGGGGACAGTTCAAACCGGGGAGCTGTTTTTT. Full variable domain (rest looked up from reference TRBV19 and TRBJ2-2): DGGITQSPKYLFRKEGQNVTLSCEQNLNHDAMYWYRQDPGQGLRLIYYSQIVNDFQKGDIAEGYSVSREKKESFPLTVTSAQKNPTAFYLCASMGTVQTGELFFGEGSRLTVL.

The chain carries TRBV7-2 and TRBJ1-6; D unclear. Germline V gene lookup returns CDR1 SGHTA and CDR2 FQGNSA. The CDR3 extends over 15 amino acids. V lost 8 bases to trimming and J lost 7 bases, with 18 bases between them. The CDR3: CASRPVDATNSPLHF. The DNA of the CDR3 is TGTGCCAGCCGACCAGTAGACGCTACGAATTCACCCCTCCACTTT.

In its sample, this clonotype was seen a few times. V is TRBV18 and J is TRBJ2-7; D is undetermined. The V end lost 3 bases, the J end lost 1 base, and 10 bases lay between the germline ends. Germline CDR1 and CDR2: KGHSH and LQKENI. The CDR3 has 14 amino acids. The CDR3 region has the DNA TGTGCCAGCTCACCTAATCAGTATTCCTACGAGCAGTACGTC. Residues: CASSPNQYSYEQYV.

This clonotype was counted only a few times. The genes are TRBV10-3 and TRBJ2-1, with TRBD2 matching 10 bases. The CDR3 has 14 residues. Germline CDR1 and CDR2: ENHRY and SYGVKD. V was pared by 10 bases and J by 9 bases, with 12 bases of the junction left unmatched. CDR3 coding DNA: TGTGCCACCTCCCCGGGAGCGGGGGGGCGTGAGCAGTTCTTC. Its protein product is CATSPGAGGREQFF.

This clonotype occurred a few times. The chain joins TRBV5-6 to TRBJ2-2; D might be TRBD1 (6 bases). Germline CDR1 SGHDT, CDR2 YYEEEE. V lost 4 bases to trimming and J lost 1 base, with 14 bases between them. The CDR3 has 16 amino acids. CDR3 in amino acids: CASSLRTALNTGELFF. Written as DNA, the CDR3 is TGTGCCAGCAGCCTACGGACAGCGTTGAACACCGGGGAGCTGTTTTTT.